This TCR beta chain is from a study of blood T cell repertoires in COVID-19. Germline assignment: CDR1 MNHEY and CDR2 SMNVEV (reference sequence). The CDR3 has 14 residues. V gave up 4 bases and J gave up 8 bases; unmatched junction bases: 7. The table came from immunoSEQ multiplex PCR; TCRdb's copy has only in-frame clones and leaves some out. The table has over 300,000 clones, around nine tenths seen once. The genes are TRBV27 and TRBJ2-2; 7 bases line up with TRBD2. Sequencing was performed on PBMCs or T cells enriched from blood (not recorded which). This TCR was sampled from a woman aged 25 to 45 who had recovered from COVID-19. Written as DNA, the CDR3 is TGTGCCAGCAGTTGGCAGGGAGGGATAGGGGAGCTGTTTTTT. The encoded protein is CASSWQGGIGELFF.